The 6 T cell receptor beta chains reported below all come from one sample, sequenced in a study of T cell changes during pregnancy in multiple sclerosis. Sequenced by immunoSEQ multiplex PCR; TCRdb stores in-frame clones only, minus some. The sample carries tens of thousands of clones, nearly 95% recorded once. The input for sequencing was CD4+ T cells from peripheral blood mononuclear cells, taken in the third trimester of pregnancy. These receptors were obtained from a female donor in good health, enrolled as a control in a pregnancy study.

CDR3 sequence: CASRTGETQYF. The DNA for the CDR3 is TGCGCCAGCAGAACCGGGGAGACCCAGTACTTC. The genes are TRBV5-1 and TRBJ2-5; D remains ambiguous. The germline gives CDR1 SGHRS, CDR2 YFSETQ. The CDR3 covers 11 residues. V was shortened by 5 bases and J by 5 bases, with 7 bases between the two germline ends.

The V call is TRBV18, the J call TRBJ2-5; possibly TRBD2 for D (5 bases). Germline V gene sequence: CDR1 KGHSH, CDR2 LQKENI. The CDR3 is 13 amino acids. The germline V and J ends were trimmed by 6 bases and 3 bases, with 11 bases remaining between them. Here the CDR3 reads CASSPGSEETQYF. DNA of the CDR3: TGTGCCAGCTCCCCGGGATCCGAAGAGACCCAGTACTTC.

The chain uses TRBV7-2 and TRBJ2-3; 13 nucleotides align to TRBD2. The CDR3 totals 18 residues. The ends lost 4 bases at V and 0 bases at J; junction bases unmatched: 7. Germline V gene data show CDR1 as SGHTA and CDR2 as FQGNSA. The CDR3 sequence: CASSSRLAGGFSTDTQYF. The CDR3 DNA reads as TGTGCCAGCAGCTCCAGACTAGCGGGGGGCTTTAGCACAGATACGCAGTATTTT.

On this clone: A junction boundary mismatches the germline segment, possibly from a read error. The V gene is TRBV7-7, the J gene TRBJ2-3; 8 positions match TRBD1. CDR1 and CDR2 from the germline V gene are SSHAT and FNYEAQ (reference sequence). The CDR3 consists of 15 residues. The chain's CDR3 is CASSLGTGLTDTQYF. The CDR3 DNA is TGTGCTAGCAGCCTAGGGACAGGCCTCACAGATACGCAGTATTTT.

V usage is TRBV19 and J usage is TRBJ2-5; D perhaps matches TRBD2 (5 bases). This CDR3 comprises 13 residues. Trimming removed 0 bases at V and 9 bases at J, with 11 bases between. CDR1 and CDR2 from the germline V gene are LNHDA and SQIVND (reference sequence). Written as DNA, the CDR3 is TGTGCCAGTAGTATAGAAGCCCCCGGGGCCCAGTACTTC. Protein: CASSIEAPGAQYF.

The chain joins TRBV2 to TRBJ1-6, with D tentatively TRBD1 (6 bases). Trimming pared 5 bases from V and 8 bases from J, leaving 13 bases between. This CDR3 has 14 residues. Germline V gives CDR1 SNHLY, CDR2 FYNNEI. This CDR3 is CASSKGDIDSPLHF. CDR3 in DNA: TGTGCCAGCAGTAAGGGGGACATCGATTCACCCCTCCACTTT. Full variable domain (remainder filled in from reference TRBV2 and TRBJ1-6): EPEVTQTPSHQVTQMGQEVILRCVPISNHLYFYWYRQILGQKVEFLVSFYNNEISEKSEIFDDQFSVERPDGSNFTLKIRSTKLEDSAMYFCASSKGDIDSPLHFGNGTRLTVT.